One sample yielded the 22 T cell receptor beta chains listed below, sequenced in a study of T cells after yellow fever vaccination. TCRdb re-derived calls from the 5' RACE reads in MiXCR, one entry per CDR3 protein. In the table there are a few hundred thousand distinct CDR3 sequences, about 4% of which are singletons. Sequenced here: PBMCs, sampled 5 days after the yellow fever booster vaccination. The receptors were gathered from a man aged 18 to 35 who received the YFV17D yellow fever vaccine.

This clonotype was counted only a few times. V and J are TRBV27 and TRBJ2-2; D may match TRBD1 or TRBD2 (6 bases each). V dropped 3 bases and J dropped 3 bases, with 11 bases sitting between them. The germline V gene encodes CDR1 MNHEY and CDR2 SMNVEV (reference sequence). The CDR3 extends over 15 amino acids. CDR3 sequence (DNA): TGTGCCAGCAGTTTTCCGGGGGCGTACACCGGGGAGCTGTTTTTT. Amino acid sequence: CASSFPGAYTGELFF.

The sample holds a few counts of this clonotype. V gene TRBV7-6 combines with J gene TRBJ2-1, with 7 positions matching TRBD2. The CDR3 is made up of 15 amino acids. Trimming at V came to 6 bases and at J to 2 bases, leaving 7 bases not matched to a gene. The germline gives CDR1 SGHVS, CDR2 FNYEAQ. The CDR3 nucleotides read TGTGCCAGCAGGGAGGTCGCGGGGGCCTACAATGAGCAGTTCTTC. Translation: CASREVAGAYNEQFF.

This clonotype was seen many times. The chain is built from TRBV2 and TRBJ2-5; D not resolved. Between the trimmed V and J ends, which lost 6 bases and 5 bases, there was a span of 4 bases. The CDR3 length is 10 residues. Germline lookup yields CDR1 SNHLY and CDR2 FYNNEI. The CDR3 nucleotides are TGTGCCAGCAGCCGGGAGACCCAGTACTTC. As protein: CASSRETQYF.

In its sample, this clonotype was seen many times. This chain links TRBV5-4 with TRBJ1-1; 8 nucleotides agree with TRBD1. With V trimmed by 3 bases and J by 4 bases, 8 bases remained unmatched. The germline CDR1 and CDR2 sequences are SGHNT and YYREEE (reference sequence). This CDR3 has 15 residues. CDR3 bases: TGTGCCAGCAGCTCCCCTACTACAGGGGGCACTGAAGCTTTCTTT. Translating gives CASSSPTTGGTEAFF.

The chain uses TRBV5-4 and TRBJ1-2, with 8 bases identical to TRBD1. V was clipped by 5 bases and J by 7 bases; unmatched bases: 16. Looked up from germline, CDR1 is SGHNT and CDR2 is YYREEE (reference sequence). The CDR3 spans 16 residues. CDR3 nucleotides: TGTGCCAGCAGTTTAGGGGCCCCCGGACAGGGCGTTGGCTACACCTTC. Amino acids: CASSLGAPGQGVGYTF. Full variable domain (outside the CDR3, taken from reference TRBV5-4 and TRBJ1-2): ETGVTQSPTHLIKTRGQQVTLRCSSQSGHNTVSWYQQALGQGPQFIFQYYREEENGRGNFPPRFSGLQFPNYSSELNVNALELDDSALYLCASSLGAPGQGVGYTFGSGTRLTVV.

In this sample, this clonotype turned up a few times. The genes are TRBV20-1 and TRBJ2-7, with D possibly TRBD1 on 6 matching bases. The CDR3 extends over 14 amino acids. The ends were cut back, 4 bases at V and 0 bases at J, with 13 bases in the middle. The germline V gene encodes CDR1 DFQATT and CDR2 SNEGSKA (reference sequence). The CDR3, as DNA: TGCAGTGCTAAGACAGACAGGAGCTCCTACGAGCAGTACGTC. This translates into CSAKTDRSSYEQYV.

This rearrangement joins TRBV27 to TRBJ1-4; 10 bases line up with TRBD1. Germline CDR1 MNHEY, CDR2 SMNVEV (reference sequence). The CDR3 totals 15 residues. Trimming took 1 base from V and 8 from J; bases not matched to a gene: 4. The CDR3 reads CASSLWGQGNEKLFF. The CDR3 DNA follows: TGTGCCAGCAGTTTATGGGGACAGGGGAACGAAAAACTGTTTTTT.

This clonotype was observed a handful of times. CDR3 amino acids: CAISDLRAEQFF. In DNA form, the CDR3 reads TGTGCCATCAGTGACCTACGGGCAGAGCAGTTCTTC. This chain connects TRBV10-3 to TRBJ2-1; D unresolved. Per the germline V gene, CDR1 is ENHRY and CDR2 is SYGVKD. The CDR3 consists of 12 residues. V gave up 3 bases and J gave up 10 bases, with 10 bases separating them.

At least ten counts were recorded for this clonotype. This rearrangement joins TRBV6-4 to TRBJ2-4, with D perhaps matching TRBD1 (6 bases). The CDR3 loop spans 11 amino acids. Germline CDR1 and CDR2: MRHNA and SNTAGT. Trimming removed 8 bases from V and 10 bases from J, with 12 bases in between. In DNA, the CDR3 is TGTGCCAGCGTAGGGGGACGGATTCAGTACTTC. Its protein product is CASVGGRIQYF.

The chain uses TRBV20-1 and TRBJ1-2, with a tentative D call TRBD1 (5 bases). The CDR3 contains 12 residues. CDR1 and CDR2 from the germline V gene are DFQATT and SNEGSKA (reference sequence). The V end was cut by 7 bases, the J end by 14 bases, with 23 bases between. The CDR3 sequence: CSVSRDVSSSTF. CDR3 in DNA: TGCAGTGTCAGCCGGGACGTCAGCTCGTCGACCTTC.

This clonotype was observed at least ten times. V and J are TRBV5-1 and TRBJ2-7; D uncertain. CDR1 and CDR2 from the germline V gene are SGHRS and YFSETQ. This CDR3 region has 15 residues. Trimming took 4 bases from V and 4 from J, leaving 18 bases between them. The CDR3 DNA reads TGCGCCAGCAGCAAAACCCGCCCCCCAGGTTACGAGCAGTACTTC. It yields the protein CASSKTRPPGYEQYF. Complete variable domain (other parts from reference TRBV5-1 and TRBJ2-7): KAGVTQTPRYLIKTRGQQVTLSCSPISGHRSVSWYQQTPGQGLQFLFEYFSETQRNKGNFPGRFSGRQFSNSRSEMNVSTLELGDSALYLCASSKTRPPGYEQYFGPGTRLTVT.

This clonotype was observed at least ten times. V gene TRBV7-3 combines with J gene TRBJ2-2; either TRBD1 or TRBD2 may fit D (6 bases each). This CDR3 is built from 15 residues. Germline CDR1 reads SGHTA; CDR2 reads FQGTGA. Deletions cut 5 bases from V and 1 base from J, with 11 bases between. This CDR3 is CASSQKGGNTGELFF. Here the CDR3 DNA reads TGTGCCAGCAGCCAGAAGGGGGGGAACACCGGGGAGCTGTTTTTT. Drawing the rest from reference TRBV7-3 and TRBJ2-2, the complete variable domain is GAGVSQTPSNKVTEKGKYVELRCDPISGHTALYWYRQSLGQGPEFLIYFQGTGAADDSGLPNDRFFAVRPEGSVSTLKIQRTERGDSAVYLCASSQKGGNTGELFFGEGSRLTVL.

In this sample, this clonotype turned up many times. The CDR3 protein is CASSFRQGGPDTQYF. In DNA, the CDR3 is TGTGCCAGCAGCTTTCGACAGGGGGGTCCAGATACGCAGTATTTT. V usage is TRBV7-9 and J usage is TRBJ2-3, with 9 bases that match TRBD1. After removal of 3 bases from V and 4 bases from J, the junction contained 5 bases not matched to a gene. From germline, CDR1 is SEHNR and CDR2 FQNEAQ (reference sequence). This CDR3 has 15 amino acids.

This clonotype has ten or more counts. The chain recombines TRBV29-1 with TRBJ2-7, with 7 positions matching TRBD1. This CDR3 has 14 residues. Trimming at V came to 0 bases and at J to 4 bases, leaving 6 bases not matched to a gene. The germline V gene has CDR1 SQVTM and CDR2 ANQGSEA. The CDR3 here is CSVEEGDRTYEQYF. The CDR3 nucleotides read TGCAGCGTTGAAGAAGGGGACAGAACATACGAGCAGTACTTC.

This clonotype was detected only a few times. The V and J genes are TRBV4-1 and TRBJ1-1; D gene unclear. CDR3 length: 17 residues. Between the trimmed V and J ends, which lost 3 bases and 4 bases, there was a span of 21 bases. Per the germline V gene, CDR1 is MGHRA and CDR2 is YSYEKL. The CDR3 region has the DNA TGCGCCAGCAGCCATCGCGGAATCACCTTGGGGAGCACTGAAGCTTTCTTT. It codes for CASSHRGITLGSTEAFF.

This clonotype was seen a few times. The gene calls are TRBV7-9 and TRBJ1-1, with D tentatively TRBD1 (5 bases). Trimming shortened V by 5 bases and J by 4 bases, and 14 bases separated the two germline ends. This CDR3 contains 14 residues. Germline loops: CDR1 SEHNR, CDR2 FQNEAQ (reference sequence). The CDR3 region has the DNA TGTGCCAGCAGCCCACCCAGCGGGGCCACTGAAGCTTTCTTT. It translates to CASSPPSGATEAFF.

There are a few counts of this clonotype. The gene calls are TRBV12-3 or TRBV12-4 and TRBJ1-2; TRBD1 aligns across 7 bases. Losses at the gene ends were 8 bases for V and 6 bases for J; bases not matched to a gene: 18. There are 16 residues in the CDR3. The CDR3: CASGLGQDRRDDGYTF. In DNA, the CDR3 is TGTGCCAGCGGCCTCGGACAGGATCGTCGGGATGATGGCTACACCTTC.

The chain has TRBV2 and TRBJ2-7; D is unclear. Germline V CDR1 and CDR2: SNHLY, FYNNEI. V dropped 10 bases and J dropped 0 bases, with 16 bases sitting between them. The CDR3 has 14 residues. DNA for the CDR3: TGTGCCATCACGACCGACGAAAGCTCCTACGAGCAGTACTTC. This encodes CAITTDESSYEQYF.

The chain carries TRBV29-1 and TRBJ2-3; TRBD2 is a possible D gene (6 bases). The CDR3 contains 13 residues. Germline-derived CDR1 and CDR2 are SQVTM and ANQGSEA. With 4 bases removed from V and 2 bases from J, the gap between germline ends came to 10 bases. The CDR3 spells CSVGRGLTDTQYF. The CDR3 DNA reads TGCAGCGTTGGGCGGGGACTCACAGATACGCAGTATTTT.

The J gene is TRBJ2-5, the V gene TRBV5-1; D possibly uses TRBD1 or TRBD2 (5 bases each). Deletions cut 7 bases from V and 2 bases from J, with 18 bases between. Germline CDR1 and CDR2: SGHRS and YFSETQ. CDR3 length equals 15 residues. The CDR3 bases are TGCGCCAGCGAATCAACCGGGACGCGACAAGAGACCCAGTACTTC. The encoded protein is CASESTGTRQETQYF.

This clonotype showed up many times. The V gene is TRBV6-5, the J gene TRBJ2-3; 11 bases match TRBD2. V was clipped by 6 bases and J by 1 base; unmatched bases: 0. The CDR3 runs 14 residues. Germline lookup yields CDR1 MNHEY and CDR2 SVGAGI. CDR3 sequence reads: CASRTSGGTDTQYF. CDR3 DNA: TGTGCCAGCAGGACTAGCGGGGGCACAGATACGCAGTATTTT.

The chain employs TRBV5-4 and TRBJ2-7, with 10 bases matching TRBD1. The trim removed 5 bases at V and 4 bases at J, leaving 12 bases unmatched. The V gene's germline CDR1 is SGHNT and CDR2 YYREEE (reference sequence). CDR3 size: 16 residues. CDR3 DNA: TGTGCCAGCAGAAAACCTTCCGGGACAGGGGATTACGAGCAGTACTTC. Its protein product is CASRKPSGTGDYEQYF.